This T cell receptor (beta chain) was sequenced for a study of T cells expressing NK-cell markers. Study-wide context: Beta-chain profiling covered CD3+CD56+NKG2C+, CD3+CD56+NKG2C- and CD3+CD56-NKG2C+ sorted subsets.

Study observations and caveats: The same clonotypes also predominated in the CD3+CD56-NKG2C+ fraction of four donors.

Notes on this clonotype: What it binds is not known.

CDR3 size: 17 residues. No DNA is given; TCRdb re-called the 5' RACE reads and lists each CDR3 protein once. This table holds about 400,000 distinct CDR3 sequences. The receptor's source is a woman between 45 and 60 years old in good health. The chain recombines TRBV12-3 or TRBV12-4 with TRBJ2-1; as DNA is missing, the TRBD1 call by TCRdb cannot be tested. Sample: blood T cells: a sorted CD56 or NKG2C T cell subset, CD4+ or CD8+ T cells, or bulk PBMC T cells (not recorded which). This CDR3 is CASSWAPTGRSYNEQFF.